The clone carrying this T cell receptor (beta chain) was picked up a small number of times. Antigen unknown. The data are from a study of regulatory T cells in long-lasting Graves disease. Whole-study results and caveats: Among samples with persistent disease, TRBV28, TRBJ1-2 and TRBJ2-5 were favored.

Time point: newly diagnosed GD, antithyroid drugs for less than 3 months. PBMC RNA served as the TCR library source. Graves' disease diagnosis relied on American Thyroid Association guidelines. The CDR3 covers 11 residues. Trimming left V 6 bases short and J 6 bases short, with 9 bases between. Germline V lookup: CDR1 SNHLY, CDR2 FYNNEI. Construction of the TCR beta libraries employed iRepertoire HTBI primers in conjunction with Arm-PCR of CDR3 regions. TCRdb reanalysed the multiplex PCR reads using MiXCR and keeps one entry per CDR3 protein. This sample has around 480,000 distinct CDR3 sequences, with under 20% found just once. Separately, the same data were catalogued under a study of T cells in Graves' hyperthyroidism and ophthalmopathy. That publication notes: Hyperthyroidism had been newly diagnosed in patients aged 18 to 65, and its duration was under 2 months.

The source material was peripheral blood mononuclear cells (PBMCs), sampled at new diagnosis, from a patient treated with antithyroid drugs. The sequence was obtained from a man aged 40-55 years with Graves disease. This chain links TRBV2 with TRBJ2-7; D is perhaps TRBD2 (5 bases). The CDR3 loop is CASSGVPEQYF. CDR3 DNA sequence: TGTGCCAGCAGCGGGGTACCCGAGCAGTACTTC.